This T cell receptor beta chain comes out of a study of human T cells and chemical hapten exposure. Study in general: Doses of diphenylcyclopropenone went to the patients' scalps weekly throughout the roughly 22-week study. Study-wide results and limits: TCRs above 1 in 1000 frequency did not change with DPC sensitization.

Per the germline V gene, CDR1 is MNHNS and CDR2 is SASEGT. V shed 8 bases and J shed 2 bases, with 10 bases lying between them. The CDR3 sequence is 13 residues long. TCRdb ran MiXCR on the RACE reads and lists one entry per CDR3 protein. Of around 44,000 distinct CDR3 sequences listed, under 4.5% are singletons. This clonotype appeared many times. What it binds is not known. The time point denotes: patch test 1, 2 weeks after DPC sensitization. Treatment indicated: therapeutic diphenylcyclopropenone sensitization with weekly scalp DPC. Before extraction, the whole blood was not fractionated, and total RNA was taken from it.

The chain recombines TRBV6-1 with TRBJ1-3, with no clear D. The TCR comes from a man aged 50 to 59 with alopecia areata. Some clones in this sample may be carry-over from other donors' samples. The sample here was whole blood, taken in connection with sensitization to the hapten diphenylcyclopropenone (DPC). The CDR3 nucleotides are TGTGCCAGCCGACAATACCCTGGAAACACCATATATTTT. It encodes CASRQYPGNTIYF.